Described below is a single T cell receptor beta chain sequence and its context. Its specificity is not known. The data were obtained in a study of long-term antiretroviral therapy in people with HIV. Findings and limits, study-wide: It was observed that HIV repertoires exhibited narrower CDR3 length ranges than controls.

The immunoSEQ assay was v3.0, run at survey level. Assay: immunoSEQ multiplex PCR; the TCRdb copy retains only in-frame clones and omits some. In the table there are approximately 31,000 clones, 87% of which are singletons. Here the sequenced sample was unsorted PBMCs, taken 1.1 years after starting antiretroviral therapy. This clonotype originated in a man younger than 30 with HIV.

CDR3 sequence reads: CASSLGQGNTGELFF. CDR3 in DNA: TGCGCCAGCAGCTTAGGCCAGGGAAACACCGGGGAGCTGTTTTTT. V and J are TRBV5-1 and TRBJ2-2; a possible D gene is TRBD1 (5 bases). Looked up from germline, CDR1 is SGHRS and CDR2 is YFSETQ. The CDR3 length is 15 residues. Trimming took 2 bases from V and 2 from J, leaving 10 bases between them.